These T cell receptor beta chains were read from a single sample in a study of T cells in Graves' hyperthyroidism and ophthalmopathy. MiXCR, run by TCRdb on the multiplex PCR reads, gives a single entry per CDR3 protein. Of under 350,000 distinct CDR3 sequences in the sample, less than 30% were seen once. The sequenced sample was blood. All receptors derive from a man between 40 and 49 years old with Graves' hyperthyroidism that later progressed to Graves' ophthalmopathy. Each CDR3 is given with its conserved first and last residue. A D gene is named only where the DNA matches it firmly. Clone size appears in some rows only: once, few, many, or a class for an expanded clone.

d_gene: TRBD1; abundance: NA; v_gene: TRBV18; j_gene: TRBJ1-5; CDR3nt: TGTGCCAGTCTCACCGTACAGGGGGTTAAATTTGGGAATCAGCCCCAGCATTTT; CDR3aa: CASLTVQGVKFGNQPQHF
d_gene: TRBD1; abundance: many; v_gene: TRBV19; j_gene: TRBJ2-4; CDR3nt: TGTGCCAGTAGCACCCCCGGCAGGGGGCCTGACATTCAGTACTTC; CDR3aa: CASSTPGRGPDIQYF
d_gene: NA; abundance: many; v_gene: TRBV15; j_gene: TRBJ1-1; CDR3nt: TGTGCCACCAGCAGAGATGAACACAGGCGGGACACTGAAGCTTTCTTT; CDR3aa: CATSRDEHRRDTEAFF
d_gene: NA; abundance: NA; v_gene: TRBV28; j_gene: TRBJ1-1; CDR3nt: TGTGCCAGCAGTTCTTTTACAGCAAACACTGAAGCTTTCTTT; CDR3aa: CASSSFTANTEAFF
d_gene: TRBD2; abundance: many; v_gene: TRBV29-1; j_gene: TRBJ2-5; CDR3nt: TGCAGCGTTGAGGGGCTATTGGGAGGGCCTTTACTCGCCCAGTACTTC; CDR3aa: CSVEGLLGGPLLAQYF
d_gene: NA; abundance: many; v_gene: TRBV6-1; j_gene: TRBJ2-2; CDR3nt: TGTGCCAGCAGTGCTGGGCTCCACACCGGGGAGCTGTTTTTT; CDR3aa: CASSAGLHTGELFF
d_gene: NA; abundance: many; v_gene: TRBV27; j_gene: TRBJ2-2; CDR3nt: TGTGCCATCGACAGGTTAAACACCGGGGAGCTGTTTTTT; CDR3aa: CAIDRLNTGELFF
d_gene: NA; abundance: NA; v_gene: TRBV12-3/TRBV12-4; j_gene: TRBJ1-3; CDR3nt: TGTGCCAGCACGCCCGGTCCACCTGGAAACACCATATATTTT; CDR3aa: CASTPGPPGNTIYF
d_gene: NA; abundance: many; v_gene: TRBV12-3/TRBV12-4; j_gene: TRBJ1-5; CDR3nt: TGTGCCAGCAGTCTCATGGTGGAACAGCCCCAGCATTTT; CDR3aa: CASSLMVEQPQHF
d_gene: TRBD1; abundance: many; v_gene: TRBV29-1; j_gene: TRBJ1-2; CDR3nt: TGCAGCGGTTCGGGACAGTCTGATAACTATGGCTACACCTTC; CDR3aa: CSGSGQSDNYGYTF
d_gene: TRBD1; abundance: NA; v_gene: TRBV7-2; j_gene: TRBJ2-5; CDR3nt: TGTGCCAGCAGCTTACAAGGGACAGGGCGAGGGGAGACCCAGTACTTC; CDR3aa: CASSLQGTGRGETQYF
d_gene: NA; abundance: many; v_gene: TRBV20-1; j_gene: TRBJ2-5; CDR3nt: TGCAGTGCTAGAGATCACGGTAGCAAAGGGTACCAAGAGACCCAGTACTTC; CDR3aa: CSARDHGSKGYQETQYF
d_gene: TRBD2; abundance: many; v_gene: TRBV2; j_gene: TRBJ2-2; CDR3nt: TGTGCCAGCATCGGCGGGAGCGGCGGGGAGCTGTTTTTT; CDR3aa: CASIGGSGGELFF
d_gene: NA; abundance: many; v_gene: TRBV24-1; j_gene: TRBJ2-5; CDR3nt: TGTGCCACCAGTGGCCAGACTTCCCAAGAGACCCAGTACTTC; CDR3aa: CATSGQTSQETQYF
d_gene: NA; abundance: many; v_gene: TRBV2; j_gene: TRBJ1-1; CDR3nt: TGTGCCAGCAGTAAGGAGGCCGGAACTGAAGCTTTCTTT; CDR3aa: CASSKEAGTEAFF
d_gene: TRBD2; abundance: many; v_gene: TRBV14; j_gene: TRBJ2-4; CDR3nt: TGTGCCAGCAGCCAAGAAACTAGCGGAGTCCCGTCGGCAAACATTCAGTACTTC; CDR3aa: CASSQETSGVPSANIQYF
d_gene: TRBD2; abundance: NA; v_gene: TRBV27; j_gene: TRBJ2-2; CDR3nt: TGTGCCAGCAGTTTAGGGCTAGCGGGAGGGCCGAGGACCGGGGAGCTGTTTTTT; CDR3aa: CASSLGLAGGPRTGELFF
d_gene: NA; abundance: many; v_gene: TRBV6-2/TRBV6-3; j_gene: TRBJ1-2; CDR3nt: TGTGCCAGCAGTTGGGGCCCAGGGGATGGCTACACCTTC; CDR3aa: CASSWGPGDGYTF
d_gene: NA; abundance: few; v_gene: TRBV29-1; j_gene: TRBJ1-2; CDR3nt: TGCAGCGCCGGGGGCTATGGCTACACCTTC; CDR3aa: CSAGGYGYTF
d_gene: NA; abundance: once; v_gene: TRBV12-3/TRBV12-4; j_gene: TRBJ1-2; CDR3nt: TGTGCCAGCAGTTTAGTGTGGAAGGGCTATGGCTACACCTTC; CDR3aa: CASSLVWKGYGYTF
d_gene: NA; abundance: many; v_gene: TRBV11-2; j_gene: TRBJ2-7; CDR3nt: TGTGCCAGCAGCTTAGGTTTCGGGAGATACTACGAGCAGTACTTC; CDR3aa: CASSLGFGRYYEQYF
d_gene: NA; abundance: many; v_gene: TRBV7-2; j_gene: TRBJ1-2; CDR3nt: TGTGCCAGCAGCCGGGCGGGTGGCTACACCTTC; CDR3aa: CASSRAGGYTF
d_gene: NA; abundance: NA; v_gene: TRBV19; j_gene: TRBJ1-5; CDR3nt: TGTGCCAGTAGGAACTCGACCCGCCGAACTTATAGCAATCAGCCCCAGCATTTT; CDR3aa: CASRNSTRRTYSNQPQHF
d_gene: TRBD2; abundance: many; v_gene: TRBV7-6; j_gene: TRBJ2-7; CDR3nt: TGTGCCAGCAGCTTAGGCATAACCGGGACTAGCGGGAGAGACGAGCAGTACTTC; CDR3aa: CASSLGITGTSGRDEQYF
d_gene: TRBD1; abundance: many; v_gene: TRBV18; j_gene: TRBJ1-1; CDR3nt: TGTGCCAGCTCAACTCCTACAGGGGTAGGAGATCTAGCTTTCTTT; CDR3aa: CASSTPTGVGDLAFF
d_gene: NA; abundance: NA; v_gene: TRBV28; j_gene: TRBJ1-1; CDR3nt: TGTGCCAGCAGGGGACGGGGACTGAACACTGAAGCTTTCTTT; CDR3aa: CASRGRGLNTEAFF
d_gene: NA; abundance: many; v_gene: TRBV12-3/TRBV12-4; j_gene: TRBJ2-7; CDR3nt: TGTGCCAGCCAACGGGCAGCTAGCTACGAGCAGTACTTC; CDR3aa: CASQRAASYEQYF
d_gene: NA; abundance: many; v_gene: TRBV29-1; j_gene: TRBJ2-5; CDR3nt: TGCAGCGGAACTTCATCAGGGTACCAAGAGACCCAGTACTTC; CDR3aa: CSGTSSGYQETQYF
d_gene: NA; abundance: few; v_gene: TRBV29-1; j_gene: TRBJ1-2; CDR3nt: TGCAGCGTTGAAAAGACAGGCGTCGGATTAAACTATGGCTACACCTTC; CDR3aa: CSVEKTGVGLNYGYTF
d_gene: NA; abundance: NA; v_gene: TRBV12-3/TRBV12-4; j_gene: TRBJ1-2; CDR3nt: TGTGCCAGCAGTTTCGATACAGTTGGGGGCTATGGCTACACCTTC; CDR3aa: CASSFDTVGGYGYTF
d_gene: TRBD1; abundance: NA; v_gene: TRBV27; j_gene: TRBJ2-5; CDR3nt: TGTGCCAGCAGCTATACAGGGGTTCATAATCAAGAGACCCAGTACTTC; CDR3aa: CASSYTGVHNQETQYF
d_gene: NA; abundance: few; v_gene: TRBV6-1; j_gene: TRBJ1-5; CDR3nt: TGTGCCAGCAGTGAAGCAGGGGGAGCTCAGCCCCAGCATTTT; CDR3aa: CASSEAGGAQPQHF
d_gene: NA; abundance: many; v_gene: TRBV27; j_gene: TRBJ2-5; CDR3nt: TGTGCCAGCAGTATCTCACTGGGCAAAGAGACCCAGTACTTC; CDR3aa: CASSISLGKETQYF
d_gene: TRBD1; abundance: NA; v_gene: TRBV28; j_gene: TRBJ1-2; CDR3nt: TGTGCCAGCAGGTCGATGGGACAGGGCTCTCTGAACTATGGCTACACCTTC; CDR3aa: CASRSMGQGSLNYGYTF
d_gene: NA; abundance: many; v_gene: TRBV7-8; j_gene: TRBJ1-1; CDR3nt: TGTGCCAGCAGCCCAGGACAGTCGAACACTGAAGCTTTCTTT; CDR3aa: CASSPGQSNTEAFF
d_gene: NA; abundance: once; v_gene: TRBV11-2; j_gene: TRBJ2-5; CDR3nt: TGTGCCAGCAGCTTAGGGTTTTTCGGCAATATCGACCAAGAGACCCAGTACTTC; CDR3aa: CASSLGFFGNIDQETQYF
d_gene: NA; abundance: many; v_gene: TRBV12-5; j_gene: TRBJ2-7; CDR3nt: TGTGCTAGTGGTAACTTAGACGAGCAGTACTTC; CDR3aa: CASGNLDEQYF
d_gene: NA; abundance: NA; v_gene: TRBV30; j_gene: TRBJ2-3; CDR3nt: TGTGCCTGGAGTGTCTTACAGCGAAGCACAGATACGCAGTATTTT; CDR3aa: CAWSVLQRSTDTQYF
d_gene: NA; abundance: NA; v_gene: TRBV28; j_gene: TRBJ2-7; CDR3nt: TGTGCCAGCAGACCTGCAGGGGCCGTCGCCGAGCAGTACTTC; CDR3aa: CASRPAGAVAEQYF
d_gene: NA; abundance: NA; v_gene: TRBV6-5; j_gene: TRBJ1-2; CDR3nt: TGTGCCAGCAGTTTGGGTCAGGCTCGCGGCTACACCTTC; CDR3aa: CASSLGQARGYTF
d_gene: NA; abundance: NA; v_gene: TRBV5-4; j_gene: TRBJ1-3; CDR3nt: TGTGCCAGCAGCTTGTCCCCAGGACAGAGAAATCTGCGAAACACCATATATTTT; CDR3aa: CASSLSPGQRNLRNTIYF
d_gene: TRBD1; abundance: many; v_gene: TRBV6-5; j_gene: TRBJ2-5; CDR3nt: TGTGCCAGCAGTCCCCGGACAGGGGTGGAGACCCAGTACTTC; CDR3aa: CASSPRTGVETQYF
d_gene: NA; abundance: many; v_gene: TRBV20-1; j_gene: TRBJ2-7; CDR3nt: TGCAGTGGTAACCGAGACAGCTACGAGCAGTACTTC; CDR3aa: CSGNRDSYEQYF
d_gene: TRBD2; abundance: NA; v_gene: TRBV12-3/TRBV12-4; j_gene: TRBJ2-7; CDR3nt: TGTGCCAGCAGTCCGGGGGGACGGGGCGAGCAGTACTTC; CDR3aa: CASSPGGRGEQYF
d_gene: TRBD1; abundance: many; v_gene: TRBV11-1; j_gene: TRBJ2-7; CDR3nt: TGTGCCAGCAGCTGGACAGGGGGCGTATCTGATACCTACGAGCAGTACTTC; CDR3aa: CASSWTGGVSDTYEQYF
d_gene: NA; abundance: once; v_gene: TRBV30; j_gene: TRBJ1-4; CDR3nt: TGTGCCTGGAGTCTCGGATCCGTACCTAAACTGTTTTTT; CDR3aa: CAWSLGSVPKLFF
d_gene: NA; abundance: few; v_gene: TRBV20-1; j_gene: TRBJ2-7; CDR3nt: TGCAGTGCTCGAGGCCGCGGGGGCAACTCCTACGAGCAGTACTTC; CDR3aa: CSARGRGGNSYEQYF
d_gene: TRBD1; abundance: many; v_gene: TRBV5-1; j_gene: TRBJ2-5; CDR3nt: TGCGCCAGCAGCCCTGGACAGGTATGGGAGACCCAGTACTTC; CDR3aa: CASSPGQVWETQYF
d_gene: NA; abundance: many; v_gene: TRBV12-3/TRBV12-4; j_gene: TRBJ1-5; CDR3nt: TGTGCCAGCAGCCGTAGAGGCAATCAGCCCCAGCATTTT; CDR3aa: CASSRRGNQPQHF
d_gene: TRBD1; abundance: many; v_gene: TRBV6-1; j_gene: TRBJ1-2; CDR3nt: TGTGCCAGCAGAAACAGGGGCAATGACTATGGCTACACCTTC; CDR3aa: CASRNRGNDYGYTF
d_gene: TRBD1; abundance: many; v_gene: TRBV6-5; j_gene: TRBJ1-3; CDR3nt: TGTGCCAGCAGCCGGGGACAGGGGTATGGAAACACCATATATTTT; CDR3aa: CASSRGQGYGNTIYF
d_gene: NA; abundance: many; v_gene: TRBV30; j_gene: TRBJ2-2; CDR3nt: TGTGCCTGGAGTGTAAGGCTGAACACCGGGGAGCTGTTTTTT; CDR3aa: CAWSVRLNTGELFF
d_gene: TRBD2; abundance: NA; v_gene: TRBV6-5; j_gene: TRBJ2-5; CDR3nt: TGTGCCAGCAGCTTAACTAGCGGATTACAAGAGACCCAGTACTTC; CDR3aa: CASSLTSGLQETQYF
d_gene: NA; abundance: many; v_gene: TRBV12-3/TRBV12-4; j_gene: TRBJ1-6; CDR3nt: TGTGCCAGCAGTTTACGACAGGATAATTCACCCCTCCACTTT; CDR3aa: CASSLRQDNSPLHF